The 30 T cell receptor beta chains below come from one sample, sequenced in a study of cytomegalovirus exposure and HLA in healthy donors. TCRdb's table, derived via immunoSEQ multiplex PCR, lists solely in-frame clones and lacks some. This repertoire shows approximately 300,000 clones, roughly 90% found once; its top ten account for around 0.84%. What was sequenced was PBMCs. The receptor set was obtained from a woman aged 18-30 years in good health and CMV-seronegative.

The rearrangement links TRBV11-3 to TRBJ1-1, with TRBD1 as a possible D gene (6 bases). The CDR3 loop spans 13 amino acids. The germline gives CDR1 SGHNT, CDR2 YENEEA. Trimming removed 1 base at V and 7 bases at J, with 10 bases between. CDR3 residues: CASSLGGQSEAFF. Written as DNA, the CDR3 is TGTGCCAGCAGCTTAGGCGGACAGAGTGAAGCTTTCTTT.

The rearrangement links TRBV9 to TRBJ1-1; the match to TRBD1 covers 8 bases. Unmatched junction bases numbered 11, after V lost 4 bases and J lost 6 bases. Germline-derived CDR1 and CDR2 are SGDLS and YYNGEE. The CDR3 contains 15 residues. In DNA form, the CDR3 reads TGTGCCAGCAGCACAACAGGACAGGGACACGCTGAAGCTTTCTTT. This gives the protein CASSTTGQGHAEAFF.

Notes on this clone: Distinct nucleotide sequences in the sample also encode this CDR3. The V call is TRBV6-5, the J call TRBJ1-5; TRBD1 matches 7 bases. This CDR3 comprises 14 residues. Germline trimming cut 5 bases from V and 1 base from J; bases unmatched to any gene: 2. Germline-derived CDR1 and CDR2 are MNHEY and SVGAGI. CDR3 bases: TGTGCCAGCAGTCTGGGACAGAGCAATCAGCCCCAGCATTTT. Translating it yields CASSLGQSNQPQHF.

The chain employs TRBV19 and TRBJ2-7; D gene ambiguous. Deletions cut 5 bases from V and 3 bases from J, with 11 bases between. Germline V gene data show CDR1 as LNHDA and CDR2 as SQIVND (reference sequence). This CDR3 contains 13 residues. The CDR3 here is CASSRGLIYEQYF. The CDR3 coding sequence is TGTGCCAGTAGTCGCGGCTTGATCTACGAGCAGTACTTC.

The V call is TRBV6-1, the J call TRBJ2-7, with D possibly TRBD1 on 5 matching bases. V shed 4 bases and J shed 6 bases, with 13 bases lying between them. The CDR3 runs 13 residues. Germline V gene lookup returns CDR1 MNHNS and CDR2 SASEGT. The CDR3 DNA is TGTGCCAGCAGTGTTAAGGGGTTGGGCGAGCAGTACTTC. Protein product: CASSVKGLGEQYF.

The V and J genes are TRBV6-5 and TRBJ2-3, with TRBD2 as a possible D gene (6 bases). V was shortened by 5 bases and J by 0 bases, with 9 bases between the two germline ends. In germline, CDR1 is MNHEY, CDR2 SVGAGI. The CDR3 length is 14 residues. The CDR3 DNA is TGTGCCAGCAGTCACGGGGGTAGCACAGATACGCAGTATTTT. Translated: CASSHGGSTDTQYF.

The rearrangement uses TRBV28 and TRBJ1-1; weak D call: TRBD1 (6 bases). Germline values: CDR1 MDHEN, CDR2 SYDVKM. Trimming pared 6 bases from V and 11 bases from J, leaving 13 bases between. The CDR3 totals 11 residues. The CDR3 coding sequence is TGTGCCAGCAGCCCCGACAGGCGTGCTTTCTTT. It specifies CASSPDRRAFF.

V and J are TRBV19 and TRBJ1-2; TRBD1 might be the D (5 bases). Trimming cost V 5 bases and J 5 bases, with 12 bases left between them. The CDR3 length is 13 residues. Germline CDR1 reads LNHDA; CDR2 reads SQIVND (reference sequence). The CDR3 spells CASSPGGEYGYTF. CDR3 nucleotides: TGTGCCAGTAGTCCAGGAGGGGAGTATGGCTACACCTTC.

The chain carries TRBV4-3 and TRBJ2-2; TRBD1 matches at 9 bases. Germline CDR1 reads LGHNA; CDR2 reads YSLEER. V dropped 4 bases and J dropped 1; count of bases not matched to a gene: 7. CDR3 length: 17 residues. The CDR3 DNA sequence: TGCGCCAGCAGCCCGGGGGACAGGGTCTTGAACACCGGGGAGCTGTTTTTT. It codes for CASSPGDRVLNTGELFF.

The V call is TRBV7-2, the J call TRBJ2-7; 8 bases match TRBD1. Per the germline V gene, CDR1 is SGHTA and CDR2 is FQGNSA. The V segment lost 3 bases and the J segment 6 bases; nucleotides outside the gene matches: 7. The CDR3 runs to 14 residues. In nucleotides, the CDR3 is TGTGCCAGCAGCTTGCGGGGACAGGCGAGCGAGCAGTACTTC. Translating it yields CASSLRGQASEQYF.

The rearrangement links TRBV7-3 to TRBJ2-5, with TRBD1 identical over 7 bases. J was trimmed by 5 bases and V by 4 bases; bases with no gene match: 4. Germline V gene sequence: CDR1 SGHTA, CDR2 FQGTGA. CDR3 length: 13 residues. Written as DNA, the CDR3 is TGTGCCAGCAGCTCCCAGGACAGGGAGACCCAGTACTTC. This sequence encodes CASSSQDRETQYF.

This clone was observed a single time. The chain is built from TRBV27 and TRBJ1-5; D not certain. This CDR3 comprises 14 residues. The germline CDR1 and CDR2 sequences are MNHEY and SMNVEV (reference sequence). V lost 0 bases, J lost 9 bases, and 12 bases lay in between. In DNA, the CDR3 is TGTGCCAGCAGTTTATCGCAGGCCGAGGGGCCCCAGCATTTT. This translates into CASSLSQAEGPQHF.

CDR3 sequence (DNA): TGTGCCAGCAGTTTATGGCCCCGGGACAGGGAAGGCGAGCAGTACTTC. Translating gives CASSLWPRDREGEQYF. The chain combines TRBV28 with TRBJ2-7; the match to TRBD1 covers 9 bases. The junction had 9 bases not matched to a gene; V was cut back by 0 bases and J by 6 bases. Germline CDR1 is MDHEN and CDR2 is SYDVKM. The CDR3 runs 16 residues.

The chain uses TRBV4-2 and TRBJ1-2; 10 bases align to TRBD1. The CDR3 length is 16 residues. V trimming: 1 base; J trimming: 8 bases; junction bases outside the gene matches: 10. From germline, CDR1 is LGHNA and CDR2 YNFKEQ. CDR3 amino acids: CASSQGPGQGRSGYTF. The CDR3 DNA reads as TGTGCCAGCAGCCAAGGACCGGGACAGGGGAGATCGGGCTACACCTTC.

The count of this clone is one. V is TRBV9 and J is TRBJ2-5; D unresolved. Germline CDR1 SGDLS, CDR2 YYNGEE. The CDR3 is 13 amino acids. The V end lost 2 bases, the J end lost 5 bases, and 10 bases lay between the germline ends. DNA of the CDR3: TGTGCCAGCAGCGTGGCATCCCCGGAGACCCAGTACTTC. This sequence encodes CASSVASPETQYF.

This chain connects TRBV28 to TRBJ1-5; no reliable D call. This CDR3 region has 15 residues. The germline V gene has CDR1 MDHEN and CDR2 SYDVKM. Trimming left V 2 bases short and J 12 bases short, with 20 bases between. CDR3 sequence (DNA): TGTGCCAGCAGTTTACCCTACCTGGGGAGGCCGCTCCAGCATTTT. Its protein is CASSLPYLGRPLQHF.

V gene TRBV5-4 combines with J gene TRBJ2-5; 7 nucleotides line up with TRBD2. The CDR3 is 13 residues long. The J segment lost 5 bases and the V segment lost 4 bases, leaving 5 bases of the junction unmatched. Germline V gene data show CDR1 as SGHNT and CDR2 as YYREEE (reference sequence). CDR3 residues: CASSDQGGETQYF. The CDR3, as DNA: TGTGCCAGCAGCGACCAGGGAGGGGAGACCCAGTACTTC.

V usage is TRBV27 and J usage is TRBJ2-7; TRBD2 matches 12 bases. The germline V gene encodes CDR1 MNHEY and CDR2 SMNVEV (reference sequence). The V segment lost 6 bases and the J segment 1 base; nucleotides outside the gene matches: 7. CDR3 length: 16 residues. Here the CDR3 reads CASRIWTSGTSYEQYF. In DNA form, the CDR3 reads TGTGCCAGCAGAATTTGGACTAGCGGGACTTCCTACGAGCAGTACTTC.

The DNA for the CDR3 is TGCAGCGTTGAGGCACAGGGGGAGTCGGCAGATACGCAGTATTTT. It encodes CSVEAQGESADTQYF. The rearrangement links TRBV29-1 to TRBJ2-3; 8 positions agree with TRBD1. The V gene's germline CDR1 is SQVTM and CDR2 ANQGSEA. After removal of 3 bases from V and 4 bases from J, the junction contained 9 bases not matched to a gene. The CDR3 runs to 15 residues.

This rearrangement joins TRBV30 to TRBJ2-5; D might be TRBD1 (5 bases). Trimming removed 2 bases from V and 5 bases from J, with 9 bases in between. The CDR3 runs to 12 residues. CDR1 and CDR2 from the germline V gene are GTSNPN and SVGIG (reference sequence). The CDR3 DNA follows: TGTGCCTGGAGTATTGGGGCCGAGACCCAGTACTTC. Residues: CAWSIGAETQYF. The whole variable domain, remainder taken from reference TRBV30 and TRBJ2-5, is SQTIHQWPATLVQPVGSPLSLECTVEGTSNPNLYWYRQAAGRGLQLLFYSVGIGQISSEVPQNLSASRPQDRQFILSSKKLLLSDSGFYLCAWSIGAETQYFGPGTRLLVL.

The chain couples TRBV9 to TRBJ2-4, with 7 bases lining up with TRBD1. The V segment lost 5 bases and the J segment 0 bases; nucleotides outside the gene matches: 8. CDR1 is SGDLS and CDR2 is YYNGEE in the germline V gene. This CDR3 has 16 residues. The CDR3 loop reads CASSQDRTLAKNIQYF. The CDR3 DNA reads as TGTGCCAGCAGTCAGGACAGGACACTAGCCAAAAACATTCAGTACTTC.

This clone was counted between two and nine times. This chain joins TRBV7-2 and TRBJ2-7, with a possible D match to TRBD2 (5 bases). V gave up 5 bases and J gave up 2 bases, with 13 bases separating them. Germline assignment: CDR1 SGHTA and CDR2 FQGNSA. The CDR3 runs 14 residues. The chain's CDR3 is CASSLEGAPYEQYF. The DNA for the CDR3 is TGTGCCAGCAGCCTTGAGGGAGCCCCCTACGAGCAGTACTTC.

J is TRBJ2-5 and V is TRBV19, with D tentatively TRBD2 (6 bases). The germline V and J ends were trimmed by 6 bases and 2 bases, with 13 bases remaining between them. The CDR3 runs 14 residues. Germline CDR1 LNHDA, CDR2 SQIVND (reference sequence). This CDR3 is CASRLTAGQETQYF. CDR3 bases: TGTGCCAGTAGATTGACCGCGGGGCAAGAGACCCAGTACTTC.

This rearrangement joins TRBV4-3 to TRBJ1-1, with a tentative D call TRBD1 (5 bases). There are 17 residues in the CDR3. The ends were cut back, 4 bases at V and 1 base at J, with 19 bases in the middle. In germline, CDR1 is LGHNA, CDR2 YSLEER. The CDR3 reads CASSRQVAGSGNTEAFF. The CDR3 DNA sequence: TGCGCCAGCAGCCGACAAGTTGCAGGGTCGGGGAACACTGAAGCTTTCTTT.

This chain connects TRBV19 to TRBJ1-5, with 8 bases matching TRBD1. This CDR3 contains 14 residues. Germline V gives CDR1 LNHDA, CDR2 SQIVND (reference sequence). V dropped 5 bases and J dropped 7; count of bases not matched to a gene: 7. The CDR3 DNA follows: TGTGCCAGTAGTCTTGGACAGGGAGGGCAGCCCCAGCATTTT. It yields the protein CASSLGQGGQPQHF.

The chain uses TRBV4-3 and TRBJ2-1, with TRBD2 identical over 10 bases. Per the germline V gene, CDR1 is LGHNA and CDR2 is YSLEER. Trimming at V came to 0 bases and at J to 7 bases, leaving 6 bases not matched to a gene. CDR3 length: 16 amino acids. The CDR3 region has the DNA TGCGCCAGCAGCCAAGATCTCCAGCGGGAGGGGAATGAGCAGTTCTTC. It yields the protein CASSQDLQREGNEQFF.

J is TRBJ2-7 and V is TRBV15, with TRBD2 matching 14 bases. Per the germline V gene, CDR1 is LNHNV and CDR2 is YYDKDF (reference sequence). The length of the CDR3 is 16 residues. J was trimmed by 7 bases and V by 6 bases; bases with no gene match: 11. The CDR3 sequence is CATRSGLAGGSLEQYF. DNA of the CDR3: TGTGCCACCAGAAGCGGACTAGCGGGAGGATCGCTTGAGCAGTACTTC.

The gene calls are TRBV1 and TRBJ2-7; the table's D call TRBD2 went unverified against the DNA. TRBV1 is a known pseudogene. The CDR3 extends over 15 amino acids. The CDR3 DNA reads as TGCACCAGCAAGGGAGAGCGGGAGTACCCCTACGAGCAGTACTTC. Its translation: CTSKGEREYPYEQYF.

This clone came up a few times. The genes are TRBV19 and TRBJ1-1, with D uncertain. The germline CDR1 and CDR2 sequences are LNHDA and SQIVND (reference sequence). CDR3 length: 13 residues. V was clipped by 2 bases and J by 1 base, with 5 bases between them. The CDR3 DNA sequence: TGTGCCAGTAGTATAACAGCGAACACTGAAGCTTTCTTT. Protein product: CASSITANTEAFF.

The rearrangement joins TRBV4-3 to TRBJ2-7; 8 positions match TRBD1. Trimming at V came to 0 bases and at J to 3 bases, leaving 4 bases not matched to a gene. CDR1 LGHNA and CDR2 YSLEER come from the germline V gene. The CDR3 runs 15 residues. Written as DNA, the CDR3 is TGCGCCAGCAGCCAAGATTTCGGACAGGGCTACGAGCAGTACTTC. As protein: CASSQDFGQGYEQYF.